The 17 T cell receptor beta chains presented below share a single source sample, sequenced in a study of control samples from healthy donors and cancer patients. Sequencing was performed with immunoSEQ multiplex PCR; in TCRdb, only in-frame clones are kept and a portion is missing. The sample carries 150,000 to 200,000 clones, around 88% recorded once. The sequenced material came from blood. Receptors originate from a man aged 18 to 29 in good health.

V is TRBV5-4 and J is TRBJ2-3; TRBD1 matches 7 bases. CDR1 and CDR2 from the germline V gene are SGHNT and YYREEE (reference sequence). This CDR3 has 15 residues. The J segment lost 5 bases and the V segment lost 3 bases, leaving 9 bases of the junction unmatched. The CDR3, as DNA: TGTGCCAGCAGCTCAATGACAGGGACCCGAGATACGCAGTATTTT. Its translation is CASSSMTGTRDTQYF.

This rearrangement joins TRBV6-5 to TRBJ2-2, with TRBD1 matching 7 bases. The germline V gene encodes CDR1 MNHEY and CDR2 SVGAGI. V trimming: 6 bases; J trimming: 5 bases; junction bases outside the gene matches: 9. The CDR3 totals 15 residues. The CDR3 nucleotides read TGTGCCAGCAGATTTAACAGGGGAGTTACCGGGGAGCTGTTTTTT. Protein sequence: CASRFNRGVTGELFF.

V and J are TRBV6-2 or TRBV6-3 and TRBJ2-3, with 12 bases identical to TRBD2. After removal of 4 bases from V and 6 bases from J, the junction contained 5 bases not matched to a gene. There are 15 residues in the CDR3. Germline CDR1 is MNHEY and CDR2 is SVGEGT. CDR3 protein: CASSSGTSGSDTQYF. Written as DNA, the CDR3 is TGTGCCAGCAGTTCCGGGACTAGCGGGTCGGATACGCAGTATTTT.

This chain uses TRBV28 with TRBJ1-2; D is ambiguous. Germline-derived CDR1 and CDR2 are MDHEN and SYDVKM. The CDR3 consists of 12 residues. Trimming removed 4 bases from V and 7 bases from J, with 10 bases in between. CDR3 in DNA: TGTGCCAGCAGTTCCCTCCGGTTTGGCTACACCTTC. Protein: CASSSLRFGYTF.

The chain carries TRBV5-1 and TRBJ1-1; D perhaps matches TRBD1 (6 bases). Trimming removed 2 bases from V and 5 bases from J, with 10 bases in between. Germline V gene sequence: CDR1 SGHRS, CDR2 YFSETQ. This CDR3 spans 13 amino acids. DNA for the CDR3: TGCGCCAGCAGCTTCGCAGGGGTTACTGAAGCTTTCTTT. This gives the protein CASSFAGVTEAFF.

This clone was found once. This chain connects TRBV28 to TRBJ2-4, with D perhaps matching TRBD2 (7 bases). CDR1 MDHEN and CDR2 SYDVKM come from the germline V gene. V was cut by 7 bases and J by 3 bases, with 22 bases left in between. The length of the CDR3 is 17 residues. The CDR3 sequence is CASIPSLGAGDKNIQYF. The CDR3 DNA reads as TGTGCCAGCATCCCTTCCCTGGGGGCGGGGGACAAAAACATTCAGTACTTC. Complete variable domain (other parts from reference TRBV28 and TRBJ2-4): DVKVTQSSRYLVKRTGEKVFLECVQDMDHENMFWYRQDPGLGLRLIYFSYDVKMKEKGDIPEGYSVSREKKERFSLILESASTNQTSMYLCASIPSLGAGDKNIQYFGAGTRLSVL.

The chain couples TRBV21-1 to TRBJ2-1; the D segment call TRBD2 is taken from the table without a DNA check. TRBV21-1 is recorded as a pseudogene. CDR3 length: 17 amino acids. CDR3 amino acids: CASSTNSSGGAYNEQFF. CDR3 in DNA: TGTGCCAGCAGCACCAATTCTAGCGGGGGCGCCTACAATGAGCAGTTCTTC.

The chain combines TRBV19 with TRBJ1-5; D unresolved. Germline-derived CDR1 and CDR2 are LNHDA and SQIVND (reference sequence). The CDR3 runs to 13 residues. Between the trimmed V and J ends, which lost 3 bases and 9 bases, there was a span of 12 bases. The CDR3 DNA follows: TGTGCCAGTAGTATTCTCTCGGAAGGGCCCCAGCATTTT. This encodes CASSILSEGPQHF.

The V and J genes are TRBV9 and TRBJ2-1; TRBD2 aligns across 10 bases. V shed 0 bases, J shed 5 bases, and the junction held 2 bases outside the gene matches. This CDR3 comprises 15 residues. Germline loops: CDR1 SGDLS, CDR2 YYNGEE. CDR3 bases: TGTGCCAGCAGCGTAGGGCTAGCGGGGGACAATGAGCAGTTCTTC. Protein product: CASSVGLAGDNEQFF.

This clone was detected once. The genes are TRBV7-9 and TRBJ2-1; D may be TRBD1 or TRBD2 (5 bases each). CDR3 size: 13 residues. Germline-derived CDR1 and CDR2 are SEHNR and FQNEAQ (reference sequence). Trimming stripped 3 bases from V and 16 bases from J, with 19 bases between. Written as DNA, the CDR3 is TGTGCCAGCAGCTTTGGGGACCGAGGTAGATGTTTCTTC. Its translation: CASSFGDRGRCFF.

This sequence joins TRBV5-4 and TRBJ1-2; 8 bases line up with TRBD1. V was pared by 2 bases and J by 5 bases, with 11 bases of the junction left unmatched. Looked up from germline, CDR1 is SGHNT and CDR2 is YYREEE (reference sequence). The CDR3 sequence is 16 residues long. In DNA form, the CDR3 reads TGTGCCAGCAGCTTCAACCTAGACAGGGGAGTGTATGGCTACACCTTC. The encoded protein is CASSFNLDRGVYGYTF.

V gene TRBV7-2 combines with J gene TRBJ2-2, with TRBD2 matching over 12 bases. V was clipped by 5 bases and J by 4 bases; unmatched bases: 5. Germline lookup yields CDR1 SGHTA and CDR2 FQGNSA. This CDR3 spans 16 amino acids. CDR3 in amino acids: CASSPGTSGPTGELFF. The CDR3 DNA sequence: TGTGCCAGCAGCCCCGGGACTAGCGGGCCCACCGGGGAGCTGTTTTTT.

The chain combines TRBV5-3 with TRBJ1-6, with 7 bases aligning to TRBD1. TRBV5-3 is flagged as an ORF with uncertain function. The CDR3 runs 16 residues. Trimming took 4 bases from V and 5 from J; bases not matched to a gene: 9. The CDR3 region has the DNA TGTGCCAGAAGCAAATACTCGACAGGGAATAATTCACCCCTCCACTTT. Translation gives CARSKYSTGNNSPLHF.

V and J are TRBV30 and TRBJ1-5; a weak D match, TRBD1 (5 bases). The CDR3 is 13 amino acids. V lost 5 bases and J lost 3, with 11 bases in between. Per the germline V gene, CDR1 is GTSNPN and CDR2 is SVGIG (reference sequence). CDR3 sequence (DNA): TGTGCCTGGGGGACGGCCCTCAATCAGCCCCAGCATTTT. This translates into CAWGTALNQPQHF.

This chain joins TRBV11-2 and TRBJ1-6; D unresolved. Trimming removed 3 bases at V and 14 bases at J, with 17 bases between. This CDR3 contains 14 residues. Germline V CDR1 and CDR2: SGHAT, FQNNGV. The CDR3 coding sequence is TGTGCCAGCAGCTTGGGCCCCCAGATCGTGGCCCTCCACTTT. Its protein is CASSLGPQIVALHF.

The chain carries TRBV11-2 and TRBJ2-5, with D hard to call. Germline assignment: CDR1 SGHAT and CDR2 FQNNGV. The CDR3 spans 13 residues. V was cut by 1 base and J by 5 bases, with 8 bases left in between. The CDR3 loop is CASSLVGWETQYF. In DNA form, the CDR3 reads TGTGCCAGCAGCTTAGTAGGGTGGGAGACCCAGTACTTC.

In nucleotides, the CDR3 is TGTGCCAGCAGTTACGCGGAGACCCAGTACTTC. This gives the protein CASSYAETQYF. The chain recombines TRBV6-5 with TRBJ2-5; D unclear. The CDR3 length is 11 residues. Deletions cut 2 bases from V and 5 bases from J, with 3 bases between. Germline V CDR1 and CDR2: MNHEY, SVGAGI.